A selection of T cell receptor beta chains follows, all from one sample in a study of vaccination and CD4 T cells after COVID-19. These receptors have no identified antigens. TCRdb re-called the PCR reads with MiXCR, one entry per CDR3 protein. Here the sample spans about 20,000 distinct CDR3 sequences, roughly 50% being singletons. The specimen sequenced was CD4+ T cells from blood, cultured in vitro. The receptors stem from a human donor who had recovered from COVID-19. The CDR3 runs from the conserved cysteine through the conserved F or W. D genes are given only for firm matches. Clone size is not always given. Where it is, it says once, few, many or a class for expanded clones.

>TRBV27|TRBD1|NA|TRBJ2-1
TGTGCCAGCAGTTTCTGGACAGGGAGGAATGAGCAGTTCTTC
CASSFWTGRNEQFF
>TRBV11-1|NA|NA|TRBJ2-2
TGTGCCAGCAGCTCCTTGGGGGGTAATACCGGGGAGCTGTTTTTT
CASSSLGGNTGELFF
>TRBV7-9|TRBD1|NA|TRBJ2-5
TGTGCCAGCAGCCCTCTTGGCCCGACAGGGCACCAAGAGACCCAGTACTTC
CASSPLGPTGHQETQYF
>TRBV12-3/TRBV12-4|TRBD1|few|TRBJ1-2
TGTGCCAGCACCTCCGCCCCGGGACAGGGGGCGCATGGCTACACCTTC
CASTSAPGQGAHGYTF
>TRBV20-1|NA|NA|TRBJ1-4
TGCAGTGCTAGAGATTGGAGTGGGGATGAAAAACTGTTTTTT
CSARDWSGDEKLFF
>TRBV14|NA|NA|TRBJ2-7
TGTGCCAGCAGCCCCCATTGGGGTTCTGAGGGGGAGCAGTACTTC
CASSPHWGSEGEQYF
>TRBV12-3/TRBV12-4|TRBD2|NA|TRBJ2-1
TGTGCCAGCAGCTCCCTGGGGGGACTAGCGGACAATGAGCAGTTCTTC
CASSSLGGLADNEQFF
>TRBV5-1|NA|NA|TRBJ2-1
TGCGCCAGCAGCCTCAGGGCCTCCTCCTACAATGAGCAGTTCTTC
CASSLRASSYNEQFF
>TRBV27|TRBD1|few|TRBJ2-1
TGTGCCAGCAGTTTCCTCCGGGACAGTTTGTATTATGAGCAGTTCTTC
CASSFLRDSLYYEQFF
>TRBV15|TRBD1|few|TRBJ2-2
TGTGCCACCAGCAGAATTCGGACAGGGCTCGCCGGGGAGCTGTTTTTT
CATSRIRTGLAGELFF
>TRBV6-1|TRBD1|NA|TRBJ2-5
TGTGCCAGCAGCCCCGGAACCGGGACAGGGGCTGGAGAGACCCAGTACTTC
CASSPGTGTGAGETQYF
>TRBV7-9|TRBD2|NA|TRBJ2-3
TGTGCCAGCAGCTTAGGCCGGCCTAGCGGGAGCGGGACGCAGTATTTT
CASSLGRPSGSGTQYF
>TRBV30|NA|NA|TRBJ1-2
TGTGCCTGGGCCGGGGGAGTCTATGGCTACACCTTC
CAWAGGVYGYTF
>TRBV19|TRBD1|NA|TRBJ1-5
TGTGCCAGTAGTCCCCAGACAGGGGGAAGCAATCAGCCCCAGCATTTT
CASSPQTGGSNQPQHF
>TRBV2|NA|NA|TRBJ1-1
TGTGCCAGCATACAGCTTATGAACACTGAAGCTTTCTTT
CASIQLMNTEAFF
>TRBV6-1|TRBD1|NA|TRBJ2-7
TGTGCCAGCAGTAGGACAGGGACGCTCTACGAGCAGTACTTC
CASSRTGTLYEQYF
>TRBV6-1|NA|few|TRBJ1-2
TGTGCCAGCAGGGCCAAGAAAAACGGGGCGGCTGGCTACACCTTC
CASRAKKNGAAGYTF
>TRBV23-1|NA|NA|TRBJ2-7
TGCGCCAGCAGTCATTGGGGGGGCACAAACTTATCGTTTTTGCGGGCCTACGAGCAGTACTTC
CASSHWGGTNLSFLRAYEQYF
>TRBV7-2|TRBD1|NA|TRBJ1-3
TGTGCCAGCAGCTTAATTCCCGGGACAGGGGCTGGAAACACCATATATTTT
CASSLIPGTGAGNTIYF
>TRBV20-1|NA|NA|TRBJ2-7
TGCAGTGCCATACCATTATACTACGAGCAGTACTTC
CSAIPLYYEQYF
>TRBV2|NA|NA|TRBJ2-1
TGTGCCAGCAGCTCCGGGACAAAGATCTTC
CASSSGTKIF
>TRBV20-1|TRBD1|NA|TRBJ1-5
TGCAGTGCTAGAGATAACAGGGGAAATCAGCCCCAGCATTTT
CSARDNRGNQPQHF
>TRBV11-1|NA|few|TRBJ2-7
TGTGCCAGCAGCTCATTTCAGGGAACGTACGAGCAGTACTTC
CASSSFQGTYEQYF
>TRBV20-1|TRBD1|few|TRBJ1-2
TGCAGTGCTAGAGACCGAACCGGACAGGGGGGTAACTATGGCTACACCTTC
CSARDRTGQGGNYGYTF
>TRBV20-1|TRBD2|few|TRBJ2-3
TGCAGTGGTCTTGTGCGGGAGGAGACAGATACGCAGTATTTT
CSGLVREETDTQYF
>TRBV4-1|NA|NA|TRBJ2-3
TGCGCCAGCAGCCAACTGACAGATACGCAGTATTTT
CASSQLTDTQYF
>TRBV18|NA|NA|TRBJ2-5
TGTGCCAGCTCACCTGCGGAGCAAGAGACCCAGTACTTC
CASSPAEQETQYF
>TRBV2|NA|few|TRBJ1-5
TGTGCCGCCCGGGCCAACCGAGACAATCAGCCCCAGCATTTT
CAARANRDNQPQHF
>TRBV20-1|NA|NA|TRBJ2-7
TGCAGTGCTAGTCCCAGGTCCCGGATGGTTCTAGGGTTACTGCAGTACTTC
CSASPRSRMVLGLLQYF
>TRBV10-3|NA|once|TRBJ2-7
TGTGCCATCAGTGATTATGGCAGATCCTACGAGCAGTACTTC
CAISDYGRSYEQYF
>TRBV6-5|NA|few|TRBJ1-5
TGTGCCAGCAGTTACAACCCCCCAGACAGGAGCAATCAGCCCCAGCATTTT
CASSYNPPDRSNQPQHF
>TRBV4-1|NA|NA|TRBJ1-2
TGCGCCAGCAGCCAAGTGGGGTATAACTATGGCTACACCTTC
CASSQVGYNYGYTF
>TRBV20-1|TRBD1|NA|TRBJ1-4
TGCAGTGCTGGACAGGGGGTTAATGAAAAACTGTTTTTT
CSAGQGVNEKLFF
>TRBV6-1|TRBD2|NA|TRBJ2-2
TGTGCCACCAGGGGACTAGGACTAAGCCACACCGGGGAGCTGTTTTTT
CATRGLGLSHTGELFF
>TRBV7-2|NA|NA|TRBJ1-1
TGTGCCAGCAGCTTAGGCGGAGGCTTGAACACTGAAGCTTTCTTT
CASSLGGGLNTEAFF
>TRBV20-1|TRBD2|NA|TRBJ2-1
TGCAGTGCTAGCACTAGCGGGAGCTCCTACAATGAGCAGTTCTTC
CSASTSGSSYNEQFF
>TRBV20-1|TRBD2|few|TRBJ2-3
TGCAGTGCTAAAAGCGGGGAGGGGACAGATACGCAGTATTTT
CSAKSGEGTDTQYF
>TRBV6-1|NA|few|TRBJ1-2
TGTGCCAGCAGGGAGCTACCATCGGGTGGCTACACCTTC
CASRELPSGGYTF
>TRBV11-3|NA|NA|TRBJ2-3
TGTGCCAGCAGCTTCCCTAAGGCCTCCGCAGATACGCAGTATTTT
CASSFPKASADTQYF
>TRBV6-2/TRBV6-3|NA|NA|TRBJ1-1
TGTGCCAGCAGTTACGAAGGAAAGAACACTGAAGCTTTCTTT
CASSYEGKNTEAFF